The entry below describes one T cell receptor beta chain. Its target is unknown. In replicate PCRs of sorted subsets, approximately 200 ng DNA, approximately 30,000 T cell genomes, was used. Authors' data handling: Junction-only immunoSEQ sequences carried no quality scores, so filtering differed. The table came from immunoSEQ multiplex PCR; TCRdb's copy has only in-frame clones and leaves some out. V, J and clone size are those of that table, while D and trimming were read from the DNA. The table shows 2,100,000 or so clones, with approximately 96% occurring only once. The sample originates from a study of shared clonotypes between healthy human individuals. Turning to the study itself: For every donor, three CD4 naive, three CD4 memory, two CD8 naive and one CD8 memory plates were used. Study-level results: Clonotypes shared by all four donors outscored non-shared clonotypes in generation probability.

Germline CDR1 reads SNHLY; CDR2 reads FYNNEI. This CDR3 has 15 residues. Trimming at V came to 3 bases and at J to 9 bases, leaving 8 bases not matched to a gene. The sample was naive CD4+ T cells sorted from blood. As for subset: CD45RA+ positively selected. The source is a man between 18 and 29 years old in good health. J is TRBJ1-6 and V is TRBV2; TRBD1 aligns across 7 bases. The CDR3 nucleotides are TGTGCCAGCAGTGAGGCAACAGGGGATATTTCACCCCTCCACTTT. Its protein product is CASSEATGDISPLHF.